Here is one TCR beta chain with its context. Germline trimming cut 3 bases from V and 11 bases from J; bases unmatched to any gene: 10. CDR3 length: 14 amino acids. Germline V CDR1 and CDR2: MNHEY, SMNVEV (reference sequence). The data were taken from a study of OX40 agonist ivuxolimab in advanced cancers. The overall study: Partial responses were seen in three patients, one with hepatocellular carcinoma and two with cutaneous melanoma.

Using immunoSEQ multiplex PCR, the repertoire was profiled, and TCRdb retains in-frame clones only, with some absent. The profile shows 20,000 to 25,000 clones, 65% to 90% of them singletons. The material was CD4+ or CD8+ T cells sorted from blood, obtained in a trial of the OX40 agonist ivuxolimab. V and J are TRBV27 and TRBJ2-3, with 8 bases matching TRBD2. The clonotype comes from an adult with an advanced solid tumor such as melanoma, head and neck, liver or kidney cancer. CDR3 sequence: CASSLAGLELLQYF. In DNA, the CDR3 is TGTGCCAGCAGTTTGGCGGGACTAGAGTTGTTGCAGTATTTT.